This record concerns one T cell receptor beta chain sequence. This specimen comes from a study of blood T cells in healthy people across ages. In each sample, at least 7 million PBMCs were isolated. A sample-barcoded 5' primer and a J-beta primer mix were used in a second PCR of roughly 7 to 12 cycles. Each CDR3 protein gets one entry after TCRdb re-called the 5' RACE reads with MiXCR. The sample yields more than 450,000 distinct CDR3 sequences, about 28% seen once. CDR3 length equals 14 residues. V lost 7 bases and J lost 9, with 21 bases in between. This sample also appeared in a second study, on T cells of mothers and their children.

The TCR comes from a boy younger than 10 in good health. The sample was blood. The chain is built from TRBV12-3 or TRBV12-4 and TRBJ2-5, with D possibly TRBD1 on 5 matching bases. The CDR3 spells CASTSDSSLSAQYF. The DNA for the CDR3 is TGTGCCAGCACCTCTGACAGTTCCCTGAGTGCCCAGTACTTC.